Below are 10 T cell receptor beta chains sequenced from a single sample in a study of tumor and adjacent non-tumor tissue in lung cancer. This sample's RNA came from whole unsorted tissue. The library came from three nested PCR rounds adapted from ARM-PCR protocols. MiXCR was run by TCRdb on the multiplex PCR reads, yielding one entry per CDR3 protein. The sample holds fewer than 130,000 distinct CDR3 sequences, under 90% seen once. The specimen was lung tumor tissue. Source of these receptors: a man in his 70s with non-small cell lung cancer.

A remark on this clonotype: An end of the junction differs from the germline gene, which may be a read error. The rearrangement links TRBV12-3 or TRBV12-4 to TRBJ1-1; 10 bases are a match to TRBD1. This CDR3 has 15 residues. The CDR3 loop reads CASSGQGGLNTEVFF. CDR3 coding DNA: TGTGCTAGCAGTGGACAGGGGGGCTTGAACACTGAAGTTTTCTTT.

Concerning this clonotype itself: A junction boundary mismatches the germline segment, possibly from a read error. V gene TRBV6-8 combines with J gene TRBJ1-5; D might be TRBD1 (5 bases). The length of the CDR3 is 19 residues. From germline, CDR1 is MNHGY and CDR2 SAAAGT. CDR3 sequence: CVSSYWALQGRGVIEPQHF. Here the CDR3 DNA reads TGTGTCAGCAGTTACTGGGCCTTACAAGGACGGGGGGTAATCGAGCCCCAGCATTTC.

The chain employs TRBV5-1 and TRBJ1-2, with 8 positions matching TRBD1. Germline trimming cut 0 bases from V and 8 bases from J; bases unmatched to any gene: 6. The germline V gene encodes CDR1 SGHRS and CDR2 YFSETQ. The CDR3 loop spans 14 amino acids. The CDR3: CASSLGPTGEGYTF. The DNA for the CDR3 is TGCGCCAGCAGCTTGGGCCCGACAGGGGAAGGCTACACCTTC.

For this clonotype: Likely a read error: the CDR3 ends without its conserved phenylalanine or tryptophan. Because the CDR3's place on the DNA is in doubt, the DNA is left out and the CDR3 is given as listed by TCRdb. V and J are TRBV6-2 or TRBV6-3 and TRBJ2-7; the DNA was not compared with TRBD2, the D call given in the table. The CDR3 is 15 residues long, counting both termini. Germline CDR1 reads MNHEY; CDR2 reads SVGEGT. The chain's CDR3 is CASSYAPSGAWKQYL.

This clonotype was recorded many times. A read error is possible here, since a much larger clone lies one base away. This rearrangement joins TRBV20-1 to TRBJ1-3, with TRBD1 as a possible D gene (5 bases). Germline CDR1 DFQATT, CDR2 SNEGSKA (reference sequence). This CDR3 is 14 amino acids long. Written as DNA, the CDR3 is TGCAGTGTTAGAGAGGCAGGGAGAGGAAACACCATATATTTT. Protein: CSVREAGRGNTIYF.

The chain links TRBV28 to TRBJ2-5, with 10 bases matching TRBD2. V lost 6 bases to trimming and J lost 2 bases; unmatched junction nucleotides: 12. There are 17 residues in the CDR3. Germline lookup yields CDR1 MDHEN and CDR2 SYDVKM. CDR3 DNA: TGTGCCAGCAGCCCCGCGGAACTAGCGGGAAATCAAGAGACCCAGTACTTC. It is translated as CASSPAELAGNQETQYF.

Here the CDR3 reads CASRAGSGDGYTF. CDR3 sequence (DNA): TGTGCCAGCAGAGCTGGGTCAGGGGATGGCTACACCTTC. The chain employs TRBV6-5 and TRBJ1-2; possible D gene TRBD1, 6 bases. Per germline, CDR1 MNHEY and CDR2 SVGAGI. The V end lost 6 bases, the J end lost 6 bases, and 14 bases lay between the germline ends. This CDR3 has 13 amino acids.

Concerning this clonotype itself: Because the CDR3 is missing its conserved closing phenylalanine or tryptophan, this is likely a read error. It is unclear where the CDR3 begins or ends on the DNA, so no DNA is shown, and the CDR3 is as TCRdb lists it. The chain couples TRBV4-1 to TRBJ2-3; the table's D call, TRBD1, was not checked against the DNA. In germline, CDR1 is MGHRA, CDR2 YSYEKL. From its first to its last residue, the CDR3 has 17 amino acids. Here the CDR3 reads CASSPHHTSDNPDTHYY.

As concerns this clonotype: The CDR3 does not end in the conserved phenylalanine or tryptophan, so this is likely a read error. CDR3 sequence: CASSDPGLAGRDTQYI. The CDR3 region has the DNA TGCGCCAGCAGTGACCCGGGACTAGCGGGACGAGATACGCAGTATATT. The rearrangement links TRBV6-5 to TRBJ2-3; 13 bases agree with TRBD2. This CDR3 comprises 16 residues. In germline, CDR1 is MNHEY, CDR2 SVGAGI.

Concerning this clonotype itself: It is likely a read error, because the conserved phenylalanine at the end of the CDR3 is missing. The chain combines TRBV6-2 or TRBV6-3 with TRBJ2-1, with D unclear. This CDR3 spans 13 amino acids. The V end was cut by 11 bases, the J end by 4 bases, with 15 bases between. Germline V gives CDR1 MNHEY, CDR2 SVGEGT. The CDR3 coding sequence is TGTGCCGGCAACAGAGGCGATTACAATGAGCAGTTCCTC. This encodes CAGNRGDYNEQFL.